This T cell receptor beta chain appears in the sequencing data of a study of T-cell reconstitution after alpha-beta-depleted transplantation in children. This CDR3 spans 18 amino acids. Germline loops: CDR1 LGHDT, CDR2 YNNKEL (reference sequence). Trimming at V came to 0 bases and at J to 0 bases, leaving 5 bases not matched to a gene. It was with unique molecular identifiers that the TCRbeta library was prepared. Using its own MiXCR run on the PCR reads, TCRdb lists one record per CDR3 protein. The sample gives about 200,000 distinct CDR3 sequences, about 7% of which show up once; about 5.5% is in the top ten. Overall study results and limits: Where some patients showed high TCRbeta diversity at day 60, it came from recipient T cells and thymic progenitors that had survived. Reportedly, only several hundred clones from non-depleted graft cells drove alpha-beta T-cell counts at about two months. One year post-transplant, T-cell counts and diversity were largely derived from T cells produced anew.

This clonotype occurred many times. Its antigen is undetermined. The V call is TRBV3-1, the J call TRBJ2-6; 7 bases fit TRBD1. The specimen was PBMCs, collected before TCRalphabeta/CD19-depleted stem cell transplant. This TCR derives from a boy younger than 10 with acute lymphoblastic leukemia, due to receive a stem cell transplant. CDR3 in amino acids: CASSQEAQGSSGANVLTF. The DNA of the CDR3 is TGTGCCAGCAGCCAAGAGGCACAGGGGTCCTCTGGGGCCAACGTCCTGACTTTC. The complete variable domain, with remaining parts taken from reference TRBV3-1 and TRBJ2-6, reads DTAVSQTPKYLVTQMGNDKSIKCEQNLGHDTMYWYKQDSKKFLKIMFSYNNKELIINETVPNRFSPKSPDKAHLNLHINSLELGDSAVYFCASSQEAQGSSGANVLTFGAGSRLTVL.